This TCR beta chain was retrieved from a study of blood T cell repertoires in COVID-19. About the research overall: Acute-phase and convalescent COVID-19 samples originated in the United States, Italy and Spain. Nucleic acid was either cDNA or gDNA, and it came from T cells, B-cell-depleted T cells, or PBMCs.

How the authors handled the data: Estimated nucleated cell counts came from reference gene primer amplification. Data came from immunoSEQ multiplex PCR; TCRdb stores just in-frame clones and leaves some out. D and trimming were read from the DNA, whereas the V and J calls and clone size are those reported in that table. The sample yields hundreds of thousands of clones, approximately 90% seen once. The CDR3 totals 15 residues. Between the trimmed V and J ends, which lost 3 bases and 4 bases, there was a span of 15 bases. Germline CDR1 and CDR2: SGDLS and YYNGEE. The rearrangement joins TRBV9 to TRBJ2-3; unclear D gene. Material: PBMCs or T cells enriched from blood (not recorded which). The clonotype originates from a woman aged 18-29 years who had recovered from COVID-19. The CDR3 region has the DNA TGTGCCAGCAGCGCCTTGGCCTCCGGAGCAGATACGCAGTATTTT. This sequence encodes CASSALASGADTQYF.